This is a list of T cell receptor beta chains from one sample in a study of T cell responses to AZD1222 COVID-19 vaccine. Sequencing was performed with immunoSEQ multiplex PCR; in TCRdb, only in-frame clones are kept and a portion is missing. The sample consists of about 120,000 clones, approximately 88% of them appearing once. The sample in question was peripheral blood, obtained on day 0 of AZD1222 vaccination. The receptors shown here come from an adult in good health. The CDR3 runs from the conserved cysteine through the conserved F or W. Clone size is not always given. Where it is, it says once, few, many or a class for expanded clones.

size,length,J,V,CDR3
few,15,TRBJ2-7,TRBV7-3,CASSSEAGEVYEQYF
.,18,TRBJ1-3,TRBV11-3,CASSLDHGGTGAPQTIYF
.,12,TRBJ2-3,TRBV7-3,CASSFLPDTQYF
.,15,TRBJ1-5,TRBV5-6,CASSLGGRGNQPQHF
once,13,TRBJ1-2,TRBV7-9,CASSPTGSYGYTF
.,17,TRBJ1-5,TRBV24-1,CATPEGGWGERNQPQHF
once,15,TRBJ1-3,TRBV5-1,CASSLGDSSGNTIYF
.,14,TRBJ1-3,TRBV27,CASRQGAHGNTIYF
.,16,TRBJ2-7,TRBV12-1,CASSFGRAGESYEQYF
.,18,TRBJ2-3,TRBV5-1,CASSLALGTGFSSDTQYF
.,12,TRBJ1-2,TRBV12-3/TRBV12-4,CASRATGQGYTF
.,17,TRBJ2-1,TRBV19,CASSTTSGGAAFNEQFF
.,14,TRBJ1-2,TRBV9,CASSPRQGQDGYTF
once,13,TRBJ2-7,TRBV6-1,CASSDGGPYEQYF
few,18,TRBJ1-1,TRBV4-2,CASSQVAGQGARGTEAFF
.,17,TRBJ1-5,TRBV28,CASSLWGGTGKNQPQHF
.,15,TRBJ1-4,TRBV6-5,CASSMTGGGIEKLFF
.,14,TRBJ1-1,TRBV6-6,CASSKDRDNTEAFF
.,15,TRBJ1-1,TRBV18,CASSHLDRSNTEAFF
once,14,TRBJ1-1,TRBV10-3,CAIRGDRGNTEAFF
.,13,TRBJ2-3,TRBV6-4,CASSDSNTDTQYF
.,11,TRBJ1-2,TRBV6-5,CASRGFGGYTF
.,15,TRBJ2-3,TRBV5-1,CASSLALAGGDTQYF
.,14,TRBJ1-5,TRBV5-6,CASSFFDRNQPQHF
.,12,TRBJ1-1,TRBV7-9,CASRTGETEAFF
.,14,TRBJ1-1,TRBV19,CASSAPGRLTEAFF
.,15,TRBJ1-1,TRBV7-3,CASSSNGQMNTEAFF
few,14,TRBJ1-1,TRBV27,CASSWDSMNTEAFF
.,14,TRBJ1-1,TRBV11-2,CASSLRSVDTEAFF
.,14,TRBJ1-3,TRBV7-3,CASSLGNSGNTIYF
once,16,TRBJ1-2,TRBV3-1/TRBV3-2,CASSRGQGPLGYGYTF
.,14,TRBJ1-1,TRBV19,CASSMDRLNTEAFF
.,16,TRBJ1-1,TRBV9,CASSPTTGPSPTEAFF
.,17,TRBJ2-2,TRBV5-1,CASSSAGSSHGTGELFF
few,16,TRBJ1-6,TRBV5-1,CASSPTGRAYNSPLHF
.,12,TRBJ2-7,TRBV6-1,CASSEQGYEQYF
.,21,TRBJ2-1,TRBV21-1,CASSKGHFRSRGPDFYNEQFF
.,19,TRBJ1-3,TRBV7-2,CASSLAPQGSGFGRNTIYF
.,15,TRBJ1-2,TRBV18,CASSLQEFDGPGYTF
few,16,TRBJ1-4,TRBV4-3,CASSQASGTGPEKLFF
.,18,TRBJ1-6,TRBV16,CASSQLWGPGSYNSPLHF
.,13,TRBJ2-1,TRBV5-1,CASSLPGGNEQFF
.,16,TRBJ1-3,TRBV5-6,CASSLGQAVGGNTIYF
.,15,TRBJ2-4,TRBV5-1,CASSPADLAKNIQYF
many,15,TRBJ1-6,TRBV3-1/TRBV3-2,CASSQGRLGNSPLHF
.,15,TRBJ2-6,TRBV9,CASSAAISGANVLTF
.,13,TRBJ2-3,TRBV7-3,CASSLVGYDTQYF
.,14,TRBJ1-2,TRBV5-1,CASSSGTANYGYTF
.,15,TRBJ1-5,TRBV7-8,CASSLRQSFGQPQHF
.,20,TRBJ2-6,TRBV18,CASSPIGLGQGPTGANVLTF
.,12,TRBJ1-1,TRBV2,CASTTGGGGAFF
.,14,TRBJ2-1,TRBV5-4,CASSLGTGGLEQFF
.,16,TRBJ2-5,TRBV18,CASSPVLAALQETQYF
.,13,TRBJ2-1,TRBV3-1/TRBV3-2,CASTGYRYNEQFF
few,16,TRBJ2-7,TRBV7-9,CASSLGMGLAYHEQYF
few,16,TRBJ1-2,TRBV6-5,CASSYSKGPYPYGYTF
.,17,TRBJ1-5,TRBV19,CASSIYAEIYSNQPQHF
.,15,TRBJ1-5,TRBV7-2,CASSFEWGGNQPQHF
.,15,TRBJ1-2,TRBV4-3,CASSPQGAPLKGYTF
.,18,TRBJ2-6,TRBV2,CASSGRGSSFSGANVLTF